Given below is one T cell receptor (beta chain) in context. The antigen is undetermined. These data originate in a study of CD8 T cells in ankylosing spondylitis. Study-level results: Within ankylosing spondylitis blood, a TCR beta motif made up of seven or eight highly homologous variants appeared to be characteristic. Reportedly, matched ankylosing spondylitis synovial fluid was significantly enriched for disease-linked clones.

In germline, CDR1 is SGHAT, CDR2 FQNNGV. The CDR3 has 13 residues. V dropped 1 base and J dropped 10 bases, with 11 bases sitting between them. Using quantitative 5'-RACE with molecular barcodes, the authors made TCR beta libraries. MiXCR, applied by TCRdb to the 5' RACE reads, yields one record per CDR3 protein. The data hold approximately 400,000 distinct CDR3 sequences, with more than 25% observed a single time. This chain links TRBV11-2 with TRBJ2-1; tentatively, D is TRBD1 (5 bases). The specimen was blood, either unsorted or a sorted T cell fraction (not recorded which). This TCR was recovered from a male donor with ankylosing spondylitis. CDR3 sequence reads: CASSLGDRSEQFF. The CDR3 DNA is TGTGCCAGCAGCTTAGGCGACAGATCGGAGCAGTTCTTC.